The 10 T cell receptor beta chains below come from one sample, sequenced in a study of blood T cell repertoires in COVID-19. The repertoire was sequenced with immunoSEQ multiplex PCR; TCRdb's copy has only in-frame clones and lacks some. Seen here are 150,000 or so clones, around 89% observed once, and the top ten hold about an eighth. Sequencing was done on a sample of peripheral blood. The receptors come from a man aged 18 to 30 with COVID-19, enrolled during active disease.

J is TRBJ1-5 and V is TRBV28, with TRBD1 matching over 7 bases. Germline V lookup: CDR1 MDHEN, CDR2 SYDVKM. This CDR3 has 15 amino acids. V gave up 1 base and J gave up 6 bases; unmatched junction bases: 6. Here the CDR3 reads CASSLLRGQVQPQHF. The CDR3 DNA reads TGTGCCAGCAGTTTATTGAGGGGGCAGGTTCAGCCCCAGCATTTT. The full variable domain, in which reference TRBV28 and TRBJ1-5 provide the parts outside the CDR3, is DVKVTQSSRYLVKRTGEKVFLECVQDMDHENMFWYRQDPGLGLRLIYFSYDVKMKEKGDIPEGYSVSREKKERFSLILESASTNQTSMYLCASSLLRGQVQPQHFGDGTRLSIL.

This rearrangement joins TRBV5-6 to TRBJ1-1, with D perhaps matching TRBD1 (5 bases). Germline V CDR1 and CDR2: SGHDT, YYEEEE. V was trimmed by 0 bases and J by 11 bases, leaving 11 bases between them. The length of the CDR3 is 12 residues. The CDR3, as DNA: TGTGCCAGCAGCTTGGTTTGGGGCCCGGCTTTCTTT. It specifies CASSLVWGPAFF.

The chain uses TRBV9 and TRBJ2-7; tentative D call: TRBD1 (6 bases). Germline V gene lookup returns CDR1 SGDLS and CDR2 YYNGEE. V shed 3 bases and J shed 1 base, with 17 bases lying between them. The CDR3 has 16 amino acids. CDR3 loop: CASSGVTGDRSYEQYF. The DNA of the CDR3 is TGTGCCAGCAGCGGCGTGACAGGAGACAGATCCTACGAGCAGTACTTC. The variable domain in full, with the rest retrieved from reference TRBV9 and TRBJ2-7, is DSGVTQTPKHLITATGQRVTLRCSPRSGDLSVYWYQQSLDQGLQFLIQYYNGEERAKGNILERFSAQQFPDLHSELNLSSLELGDSALYFCASSGVTGDRSYEQYFGPGTRLTVT.

The chain links TRBV5-1 to TRBJ2-7, with D possibly TRBD2 on 5 matching bases. Germline lookup yields CDR1 SGHRS and CDR2 YFSETQ. V gave up 0 bases and J gave up 5 bases, with 15 bases separating them. The CDR3 contains 15 residues. CDR3 region: CASSLASLAGHEQYF. In DNA form, the CDR3 reads TGCGCCAGCAGCTTGGCTAGCCTTGCCGGGCACGAGCAGTACTTC.

As to this clone: Distinct nucleotide sequences in the sample also encode this CDR3. V usage is TRBV19 and J usage is TRBJ1-5; D ambiguous. Between the trimmed V and J ends, which lost 0 bases and 1 base, there was a span of 7 bases. The CDR3 spans 15 residues. The germline gives CDR1 LNHDA, CDR2 SQIVND (reference sequence). CDR3 nucleotide sequence: TGTGCCAGTAGTATAGATCGTGGCAGCAATCAGCCCCAGCATTTT. Protein: CASSIDRGSNQPQHF.

The chain links TRBV15 to TRBJ2-1, with 8 bases matching TRBD2. V lost 2 bases, J lost 2 bases, and 8 bases stayed unmatched. In germline, CDR1 is LNHNV, CDR2 YYDKDF (reference sequence). The CDR3 contains 17 residues. CDR3 region: CATSRPPGTSAYNEQFF. The CDR3 DNA reads as TGTGCCACCAGCAGACCCCCCGGGACTAGTGCCTACAATGAGCAGTTCTTC.

The chain links TRBV7-8 to TRBJ2-7, with TRBD2 as a possible D gene (6 bases). The CDR3 contains 14 residues. V was shortened by 1 base and J by 5 bases, with 12 bases between the two germline ends. Germline lookup yields CDR1 SGHVS and CDR2 FQNEAQ. Here the CDR3 reads CASSLGPRDHEQYF. The DNA of the CDR3 is TGTGCCAGCAGCTTAGGTCCGCGGGACCACGAGCAGTACTTC.

The rearrangement joins TRBV7-2 to TRBJ2-4, with 9 bases lining up with TRBD2. Germline CDR1 and CDR2: SGHTA and FQGNSA. With 4 bases clipped from V and 0 bases from J, the junction kept 10 bases outside the gene matches. This CDR3 has 18 residues. The CDR3 sequence is CASSSRRLAGVAKNIQYF. The CDR3 DNA is TGTGCCAGCAGCTCCCGAAGGTTAGCGGGAGTAGCCAAAAACATTCAGTACTTC.

V and J are TRBV4-2 and TRBJ2-1, with 12 bases fitting TRBD2. Germline V lookup: CDR1 LGHNA, CDR2 YNFKEQ. The CDR3 length is 14 residues. Trimming cost V 1 base and J 16 bases; bases outside gene matches: 8. CDR3: CASSQVGLAGELFF. The CDR3 DNA follows: TGTGCCAGCAGCCAAGTGGGACTAGCGGGCGAGCTCTTCTTC.

This clone was recorded once. Other nucleotide sequences in the sample specify the same CDR3. The chain couples TRBV4-1 to TRBJ2-3; 12 bases map to TRBD2. The CDR3 is 16 residues long. Germline values: CDR1 MGHRA, CDR2 YSYEKL. Trimming took 1 base from V and 2 from J; bases not matched to a gene: 1. CDR3 residues: CASSQGLAGDTDTQYF. The CDR3 bases are TGCGCCAGCAGCCAAGGACTAGCGGGAGACACAGATACGCAGTATTTT.